Presented here are 6 T cell receptor beta chains from one specimen sequenced in a study of T cell responses to AZD1222 COVID-19 vaccine. Sequencing was performed with immunoSEQ multiplex PCR; in TCRdb, only in-frame clones are kept and a portion is missing. This sample has nearly 90,000 clones, with around 91% found just once. The sample consisted of peripheral blood, taken 28 days after the second AZD1222 dose. These receptors all stem from an adult who received the AZD1222 COVID-19 vaccine.

The V call is TRBV20-1, the J call TRBJ2-3; D is unresolved. The germline CDR1 and CDR2 sequences are DFQATT and SNEGSKA (reference sequence). Trimming stripped 3 bases from V and 1 base from J, with 8 bases between. The CDR3 runs 13 residues. This CDR3 reads CSASTSGTDTQYF. The CDR3 nucleotides read TGCAGTGCTAGTACGAGCGGCACAGATACGCAGTATTTT.

V gene TRBV25-1 combines with J gene TRBJ1-6; perhaps TRBD1 as D (6 bases). Trimming took off 8 bases at V and 7 bases at J, with 15 bases between the two ends. The CDR3 has 14 residues. Germline values: CDR1 MGHDK, CDR2 SYGVNS. The CDR3 spells CASSLTGKNSPLHF. The CDR3 DNA follows: TGTGCCAGCTCACTCACAGGGAAAAATTCACCCCTCCACTTT.

This clone is a singleton in its sample. This chain connects TRBV9 to TRBJ2-7; 9 bases map to TRBD1. The CDR3 loop spans 15 amino acids. Germline loops: CDR1 SGDLS, CDR2 YYNGEE. Unmatched junction bases numbered 10, after V lost 4 bases and J lost 5 bases. The CDR3, as DNA: TGTGCCAGCAGCCTACCACAGGGGGCGCTTGACGAGCAGTACTTC. This sequence encodes CASSLPQGALDEQYF.

A word on this clone: Additional DNA sequences in this sample encode the identical CDR3. CDR3 in DNA: TGTGCCTGGAGTGGCCGCAAGGAAAAACTGTTTTTT. Translating it yields CAWSGRKEKLFF. This chain uses TRBV30 with TRBJ1-4; D call uncertain. Trimming took 1 base from V and 8 from J, leaving 8 bases between them. CDR1 and CDR2 (germline): GTSNPN, SVGIG (reference sequence). The CDR3 is made up of 12 amino acids.

In its sample, this clone was seen once. The gene calls are TRBV9 and TRBJ1-2; 12 bases are a match to TRBD1. There are 16 residues in the CDR3. V shed 3 bases and J 8 bases; nucleotides not matched to a gene: 11. Germline V CDR1 and CDR2: SGDLS, YYNGEE. This CDR3 is CASSATGTGGPRGYTF. CDR3 DNA sequence: TGTGCCAGCAGCGCCACCGGGACAGGGGGCCCTCGGGGCTACACCTTC.

The V gene is TRBV18, the J gene TRBJ1-6; D is uncertain. Germline lookup yields CDR1 KGHSH and CDR2 LQKENI. The CDR3 runs 11 residues. V dropped 6 bases and J dropped 8 bases, with 5 bases sitting between them. The CDR3 loop is CASSGDSPLHF. CDR3 in DNA: TGTGCCAGCTCGGGAGATTCACCCCTCCACTTT.